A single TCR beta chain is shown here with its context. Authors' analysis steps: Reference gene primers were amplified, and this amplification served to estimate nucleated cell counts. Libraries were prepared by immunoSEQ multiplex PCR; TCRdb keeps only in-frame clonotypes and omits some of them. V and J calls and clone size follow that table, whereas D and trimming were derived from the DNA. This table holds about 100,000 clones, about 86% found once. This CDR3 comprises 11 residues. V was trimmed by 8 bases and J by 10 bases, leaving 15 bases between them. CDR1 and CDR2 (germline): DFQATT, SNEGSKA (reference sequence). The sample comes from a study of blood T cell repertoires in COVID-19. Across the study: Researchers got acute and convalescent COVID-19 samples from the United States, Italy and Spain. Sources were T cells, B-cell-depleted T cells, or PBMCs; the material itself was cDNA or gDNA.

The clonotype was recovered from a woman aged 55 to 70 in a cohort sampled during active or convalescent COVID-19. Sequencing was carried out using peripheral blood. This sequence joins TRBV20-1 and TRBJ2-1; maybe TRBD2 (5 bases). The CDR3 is CSLDYPREQFF. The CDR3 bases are TGCAGTCTAGACTACCCCAGGGAGCAGTTCTTC.